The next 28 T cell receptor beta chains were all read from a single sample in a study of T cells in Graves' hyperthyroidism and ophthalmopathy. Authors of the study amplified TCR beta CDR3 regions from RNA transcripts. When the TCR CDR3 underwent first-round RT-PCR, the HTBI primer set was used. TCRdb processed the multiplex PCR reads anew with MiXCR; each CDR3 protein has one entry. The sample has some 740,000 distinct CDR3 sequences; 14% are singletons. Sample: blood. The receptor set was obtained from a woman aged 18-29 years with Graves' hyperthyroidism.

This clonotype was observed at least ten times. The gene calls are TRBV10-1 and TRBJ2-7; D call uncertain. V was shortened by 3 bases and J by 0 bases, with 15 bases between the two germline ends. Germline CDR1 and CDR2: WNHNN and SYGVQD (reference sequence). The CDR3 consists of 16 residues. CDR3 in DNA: TGCGCCAGCAGTGACTTCTCCGAACAGAACTCCTACGAGCAGTACTTC. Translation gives CASSDFSEQNSYEQYF.

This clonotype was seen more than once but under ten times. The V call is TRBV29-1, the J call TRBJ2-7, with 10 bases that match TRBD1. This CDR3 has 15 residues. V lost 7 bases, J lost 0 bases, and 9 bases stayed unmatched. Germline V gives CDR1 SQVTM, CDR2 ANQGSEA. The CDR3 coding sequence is TGCAGCGAGAATACCGGGACAGGGGTCTCCTACGAGCAGTACTTC. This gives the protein CSENTGTGVSYEQYF.

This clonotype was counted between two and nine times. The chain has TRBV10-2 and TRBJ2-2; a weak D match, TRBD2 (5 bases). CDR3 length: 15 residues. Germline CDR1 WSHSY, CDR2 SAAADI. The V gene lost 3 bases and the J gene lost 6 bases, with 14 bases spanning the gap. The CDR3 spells CASSDSGLRAGELFF. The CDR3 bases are TGCGCCAGCAGTGATTCGGGGTTGCGGGCCGGGGAGCTGTTTTTT.

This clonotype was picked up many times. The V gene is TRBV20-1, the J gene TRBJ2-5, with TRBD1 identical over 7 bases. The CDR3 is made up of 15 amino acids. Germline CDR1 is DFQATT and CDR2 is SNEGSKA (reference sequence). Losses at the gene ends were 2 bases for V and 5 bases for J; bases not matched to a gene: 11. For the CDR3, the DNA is TGCAGTGCTAGACCCCCCACAGGGGAAAGGGAGACCCAGTACTTC. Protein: CSARPPTGERETQYF.

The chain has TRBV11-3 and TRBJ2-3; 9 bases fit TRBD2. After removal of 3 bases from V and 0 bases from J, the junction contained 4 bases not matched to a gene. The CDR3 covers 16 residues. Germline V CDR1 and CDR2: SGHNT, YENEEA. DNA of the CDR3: TGTGCCAGCAGCTTGACTAGCGGAGGGAGCACAGATACGCAGTATTTT. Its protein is CASSLTSGGSTDTQYF. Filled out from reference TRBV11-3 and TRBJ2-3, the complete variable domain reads EAGVVQSPRYKIIEKKQPVAFWCNPISGHNTLYWYLQNLGQGPELLIRYENEEAVDDSQLPKDRFSAERLKGVDSTLKIQPAELGDSAVYLCASSLTSGGSTDTQYFGPGTRLTVL.

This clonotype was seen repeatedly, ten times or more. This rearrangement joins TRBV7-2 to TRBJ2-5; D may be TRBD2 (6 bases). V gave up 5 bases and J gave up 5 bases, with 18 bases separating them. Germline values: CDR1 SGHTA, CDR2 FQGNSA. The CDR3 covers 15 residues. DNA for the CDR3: TGTGCCAGCAGCCCCCCACGCGGGGATGAGGAGACCCAGTACTTC. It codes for CASSPPRGDEETQYF.

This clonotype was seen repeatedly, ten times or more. CDR3 loop: CASSYPIKLAGGLVGELFF. CDR3 sequence (DNA): TGTGCCAGCAGTTACCCCATCAAACTAGCGGGAGGGCTGGTCGGGGAGCTGTTTTTT. V usage is TRBV6-5 and J usage is TRBJ2-2; 13 nucleotides align to TRBD2. V lost 2 bases to trimming and J lost 7 bases; unmatched junction nucleotides: 13. Germline V gene lookup returns CDR1 MNHEY and CDR2 SVGAGI. The CDR3 is 19 residues long.

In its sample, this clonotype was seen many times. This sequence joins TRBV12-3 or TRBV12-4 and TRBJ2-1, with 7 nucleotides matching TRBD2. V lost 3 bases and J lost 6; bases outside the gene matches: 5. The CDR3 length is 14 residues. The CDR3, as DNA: TGTGCCAGCAGTTTCGGCGGGAGCCCCAATGAGCAGTTCTTC. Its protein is CASSFGGSPNEQFF.

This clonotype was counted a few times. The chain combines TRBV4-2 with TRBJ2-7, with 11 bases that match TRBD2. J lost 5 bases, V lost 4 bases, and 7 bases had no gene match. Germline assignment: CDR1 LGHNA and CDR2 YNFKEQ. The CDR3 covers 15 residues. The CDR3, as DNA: TGTGCCAGCAGCCGGACGGGACTAGCGGACGACGAGCAGTACTTC. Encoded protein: CASSRTGLADDEQYF.

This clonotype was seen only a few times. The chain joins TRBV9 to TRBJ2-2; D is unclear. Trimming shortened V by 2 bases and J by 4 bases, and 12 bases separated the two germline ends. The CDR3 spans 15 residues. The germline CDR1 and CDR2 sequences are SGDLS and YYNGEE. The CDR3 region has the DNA TGTGCCAGCAGCGTTGAAGGGTTTTTCACCGGGGAGCTGTTTTTT. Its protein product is CASSVEGFFTGELFF.

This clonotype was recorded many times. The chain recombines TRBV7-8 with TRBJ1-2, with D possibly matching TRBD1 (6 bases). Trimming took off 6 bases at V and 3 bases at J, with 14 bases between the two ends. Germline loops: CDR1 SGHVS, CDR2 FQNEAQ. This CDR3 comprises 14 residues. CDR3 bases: TGTGCCAGCAGGACGCCAGGGGAGGACTATGGCTACACCTTC. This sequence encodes CASRTPGEDYGYTF.

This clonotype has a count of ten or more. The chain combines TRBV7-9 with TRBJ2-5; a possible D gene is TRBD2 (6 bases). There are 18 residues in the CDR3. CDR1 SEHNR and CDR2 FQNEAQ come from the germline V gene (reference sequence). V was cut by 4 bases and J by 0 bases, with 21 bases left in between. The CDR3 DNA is TGTGCCAGCAGCTCGCTAGTAGCGGAAAACCCGTACCAAGAGACCCAGTACTTC. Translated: CASSSLVAENPYQETQYF.

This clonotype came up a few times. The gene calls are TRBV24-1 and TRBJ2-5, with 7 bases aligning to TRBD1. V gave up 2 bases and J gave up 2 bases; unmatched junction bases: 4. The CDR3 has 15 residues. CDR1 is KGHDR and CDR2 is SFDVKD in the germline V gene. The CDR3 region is CATSDWDSTQETQYF. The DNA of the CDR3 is TGTGCCACCAGTGATTGGGACAGCACTCAAGAGACCCAGTACTTC.

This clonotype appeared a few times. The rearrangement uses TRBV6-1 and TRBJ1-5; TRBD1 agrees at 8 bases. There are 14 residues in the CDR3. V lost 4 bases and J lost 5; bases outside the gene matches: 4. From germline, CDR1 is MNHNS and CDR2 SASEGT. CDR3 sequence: CASSGTGPHQPQHF. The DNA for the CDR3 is TGTGCCAGCAGTGGGACAGGGCCCCATCAGCCCCAGCATTTT.

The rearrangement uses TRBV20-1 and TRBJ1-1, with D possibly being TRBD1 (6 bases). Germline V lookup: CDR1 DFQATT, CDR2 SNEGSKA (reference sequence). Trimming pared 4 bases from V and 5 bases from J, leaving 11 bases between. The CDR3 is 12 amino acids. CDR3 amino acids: CSATSGATEAFF. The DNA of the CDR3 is TGCAGTGCTACTTCGGGGGCGACTGAAGCTTTCTTT.

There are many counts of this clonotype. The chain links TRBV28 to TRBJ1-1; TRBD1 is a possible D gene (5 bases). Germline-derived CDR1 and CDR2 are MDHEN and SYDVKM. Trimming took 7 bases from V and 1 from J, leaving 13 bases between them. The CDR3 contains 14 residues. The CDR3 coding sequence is TGTGCCAGCACCCAGGGTGGAGGGAACACTGAAGCTTTCTTT. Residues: CASTQGGGNTEAFF.

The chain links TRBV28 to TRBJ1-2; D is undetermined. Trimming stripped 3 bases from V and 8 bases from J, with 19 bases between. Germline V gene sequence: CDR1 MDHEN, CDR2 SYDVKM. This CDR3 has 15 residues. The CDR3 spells CASSFFLSTQRGYTF. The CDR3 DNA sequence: TGTGCCAGCAGTTTCTTCTTGAGTACCCAGCGGGGCTACACCTTC.

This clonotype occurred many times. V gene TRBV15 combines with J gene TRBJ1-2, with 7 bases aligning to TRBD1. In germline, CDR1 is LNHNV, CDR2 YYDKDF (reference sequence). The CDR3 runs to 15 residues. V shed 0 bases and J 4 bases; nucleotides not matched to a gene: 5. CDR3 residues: CATSRDRGSVYGYTF. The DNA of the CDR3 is TGTGCCACCAGCAGAGACAGGGGGTCCGTCTATGGCTACACCTTC.

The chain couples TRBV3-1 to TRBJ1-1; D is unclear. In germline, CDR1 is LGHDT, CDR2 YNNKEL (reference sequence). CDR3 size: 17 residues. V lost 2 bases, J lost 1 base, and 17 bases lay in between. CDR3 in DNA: TGTGCCAGCAGCCAAAGAAATTACGGCTGGGGGAACACTGAAGCTTTCTTT. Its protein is CASSQRNYGWGNTEAFF.

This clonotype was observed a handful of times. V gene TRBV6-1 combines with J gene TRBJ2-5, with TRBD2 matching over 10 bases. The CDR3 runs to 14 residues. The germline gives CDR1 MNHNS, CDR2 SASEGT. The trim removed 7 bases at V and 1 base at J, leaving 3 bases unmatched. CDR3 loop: CASKAGGGQETQYF. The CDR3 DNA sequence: TGTGCCAGCAAAGCGGGGGGGGGCCAAGAGACCCAGTACTTC.

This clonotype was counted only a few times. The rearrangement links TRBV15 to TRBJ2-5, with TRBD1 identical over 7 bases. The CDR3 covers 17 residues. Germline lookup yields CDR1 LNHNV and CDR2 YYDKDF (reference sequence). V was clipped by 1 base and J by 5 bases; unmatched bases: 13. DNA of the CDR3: TGTGCCACCAGCAGAGCAACTTCCGGGACAGTGAGGGAGACCCAGTACTTC. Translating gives CATSRATSGTVRETQYF.

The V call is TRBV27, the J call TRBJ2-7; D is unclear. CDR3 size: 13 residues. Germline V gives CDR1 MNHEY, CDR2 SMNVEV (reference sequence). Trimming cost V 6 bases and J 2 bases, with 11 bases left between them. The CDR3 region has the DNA TGTGCCAGCAGCGACTTAGGAGCCTACGAGCAGTACTTC. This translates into CASSDLGAYEQYF.

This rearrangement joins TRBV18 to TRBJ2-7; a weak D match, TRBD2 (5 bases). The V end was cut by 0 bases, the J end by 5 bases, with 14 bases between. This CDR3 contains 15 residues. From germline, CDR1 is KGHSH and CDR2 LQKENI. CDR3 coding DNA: TGTGCCAGCTCACCACCCACCGGGGTGGTAGACGAGCAGTACTTC. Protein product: CASSPPTGVVDEQYF.

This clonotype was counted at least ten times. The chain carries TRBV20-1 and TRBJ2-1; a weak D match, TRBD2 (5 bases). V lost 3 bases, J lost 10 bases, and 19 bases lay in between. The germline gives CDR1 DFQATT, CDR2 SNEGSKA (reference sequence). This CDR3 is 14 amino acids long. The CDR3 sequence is CSASNYAGRREQFF. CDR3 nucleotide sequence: TGCAGTGCTAGCAACTATGCCGGGCGGAGGGAGCAGTTCTTC.

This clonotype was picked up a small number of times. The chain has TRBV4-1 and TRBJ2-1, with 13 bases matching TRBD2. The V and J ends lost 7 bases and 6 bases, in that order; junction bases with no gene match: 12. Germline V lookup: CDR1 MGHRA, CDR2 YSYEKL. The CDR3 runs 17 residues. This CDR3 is CASTILAGGPFGNEQFF. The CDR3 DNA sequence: TGCGCCAGCACTATACTAGCGGGAGGGCCGTTTGGCAATGAGCAGTTCTTC.

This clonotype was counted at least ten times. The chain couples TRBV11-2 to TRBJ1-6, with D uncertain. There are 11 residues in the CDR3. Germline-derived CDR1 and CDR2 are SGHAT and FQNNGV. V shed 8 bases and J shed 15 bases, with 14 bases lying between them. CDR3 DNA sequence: TGTGCCAGCGGGTACACGACGAACCTCCACTTT. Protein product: CASGYTTNLHF.

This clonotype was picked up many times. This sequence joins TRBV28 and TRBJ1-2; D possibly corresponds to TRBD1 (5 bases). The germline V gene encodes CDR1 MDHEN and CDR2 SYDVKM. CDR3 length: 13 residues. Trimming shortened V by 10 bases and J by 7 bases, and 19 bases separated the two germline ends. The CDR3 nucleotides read TGTGCCACCTACTCGACAGTTAGGGGTGGCTACACCTTC. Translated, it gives CATYSTVRGGYTF.

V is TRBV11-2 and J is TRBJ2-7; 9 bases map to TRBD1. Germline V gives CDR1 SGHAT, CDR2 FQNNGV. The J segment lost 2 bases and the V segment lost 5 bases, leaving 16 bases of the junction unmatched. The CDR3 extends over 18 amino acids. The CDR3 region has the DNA TGTGCCAGCAGCCTCGTTTGGACGCCGGGACAGGGAGCCTACGAGCAGTACTTC. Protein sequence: CASSLVWTPGQGAYEQYF.